Described below is a single T cell receptor (beta chain) sequence and its context. Its antigen is as yet unknown. This sample stems from a study of T cells expressing NK-cell markers. As for the study in general: All TCR beta repertoires analysed originated from sorted CD3+CD56+NKG2C+, CD3+CD56+NKG2C- and CD3+CD56-NKG2C+ T cells. Sequencing covered eight donors, seven HCMV-seropositive and one seronegative. Findings and caveats of the study: In roughly six donors, dominant NKG2C+ clonotypes were about 1.0-7.5% of CD8+ T cells.

TCRdb re-called the 5' RACE reads and shows each CDR3 protein once, DNA omitted. The repertoire table contains around 470,000 distinct CDR3 sequences. This CDR3 comprises 15 residues. The V and J genes are TRBV12-3 or TRBV12-4 and TRBJ2-7; TCRdb proposes TRBD2, but this gene call is untestable without DNA. The receptor comes from a woman in her 50s in good health. The sequenced sample consisted of blood T cells: a sorted CD56 or NKG2C T cell subset, CD4+ or CD8+ T cells, or bulk PBMC T cells (not recorded which). CDR3 amino acids: CASSPRDSGSYEQYF.